These 21 T cell receptor beta chains were all obtained from the same sample, sequenced in a study of blood T cell repertoires in COVID-19. Assay used: immunoSEQ multiplex PCR; TCRdb lists only in-frame clones, some missing. This table holds around 160,000 clones, 81% found once. The sequenced sample was peripheral blood. The source is a human donor in a cohort sampled during active COVID-19.

The rearrangement links TRBV30 to TRBJ1-2, with 10 bases lining up with TRBD1. The J segment lost 6 bases and the V segment lost 2 bases, leaving 3 bases of the junction unmatched. Germline V CDR1 and CDR2: GTSNPN, SVGIG (reference sequence). The CDR3 runs to 13 residues. The CDR3, as DNA: TGTGCCTGGAGTCTAGGGACAGGGGATGGCTACACCTTC. Translated, it gives CAWSLGTGDGYTF.

A single count supports this clone. The rearrangement joins TRBV23-1 to TRBJ1-6, with D possibly TRBD1 on 5 matching bases. TRBV23-1 falls under the ORF class, with uncertain function. The CDR3 contains 17 residues. Trimming removed 3 bases from V and 9 bases from J, with 21 bases in between. The CDR3 is CASSHPVHLGLVSPLHF. The DNA for the CDR3 is TGCGCCAGCAGTCACCCCGTCCACTTGGGGCTAGTTTCACCCCTCCACTTT.

The V call is TRBV4-3, the J call TRBJ1-1; 7 bases line up with TRBD1. The CDR3 consists of 18 residues. The germline V gene has CDR1 LGHNA and CDR2 YSLEER. V dropped 0 bases and J dropped 11; count of bases not matched to a gene: 21. CDR3 amino acids: CASSQEGVGGAYGAGAFF. CDR3 DNA: TGCGCCAGCAGCCAAGAAGGAGTAGGGGGCGCGTACGGGGCCGGGGCTTTCTTT.

The CDR3 loop reads CASSFAGGPGNEQFF. CDR3 nucleotides: TGTGCCAGCAGTTTTGCGGGGGGGCCTGGGAATGAGCAGTTCTTC. The chain couples TRBV28 to TRBJ2-1; TRBD2 matches 9 bases. J gave up 7 bases and V 3 bases, and 7 bases lay outside the gene matches. The CDR3 has 15 residues. Germline V gives CDR1 MDHEN, CDR2 SYDVKM.

Here the CDR3 DNA reads TGTGCCAGCACCCAGAGGACAGGGGGCGGGGAGACCCAGTACTTC. It yields the protein CASTQRTGGGETQYF. The chain combines TRBV7-2 with TRBJ2-5; 11 nucleotides match TRBD1. V shed 7 bases, J shed 5 bases, and the junction held 9 bases outside the gene matches. CDR1 is SGHTA, CDR2 FQGNSA, per germline. The CDR3 totals 15 residues.

The rearrangement uses TRBV10-3 and TRBJ1-1; D remains unclear. Germline V lookup: CDR1 ENHRY, CDR2 SYGVKD. This CDR3 region has 15 residues. Between the trimmed V and J ends, which lost 0 bases and 0 bases, there was a span of 8 bases. The CDR3 DNA reads as TGTGCCATCAGTGAGTCAACAGCAATGAACACTGAAGCTTTCTTT. It encodes CAISESTAMNTEAFF.

This clone has a single count. The V and J genes are TRBV6-5 and TRBJ1-2; the match to TRBD1 covers 7 bases. This CDR3 is built from 13 residues. CDR1 is MNHEY and CDR2 is SVGAGI in the germline V gene. Germline trimming cut 9 bases from V and 0 bases from J; bases unmatched to any gene: 4. The CDR3 loop reads CASSRGANYGYTF. Here the CDR3 DNA reads TGTGCCAGTTCCAGGGGGGCTAACTATGGCTACACCTTC.

J is TRBJ2-1 and V is TRBV27; TRBD2 matches 8 bases. V shed 0 bases and J 6 bases; nucleotides not matched to a gene: 4. In germline, CDR1 is MNHEY, CDR2 SMNVEV (reference sequence). The CDR3 extends over 15 amino acids. CDR3 region: CASSLSGTRSNEQFF. The CDR3 DNA reads TGTGCCAGCAGTTTATCGGGGACTAGGAGCAATGAGCAGTTCTTC.

This chain links TRBV5-6 with TRBJ2-7; 8 bases fit TRBD2. The CDR3 has 14 residues. The V and J ends lost 2 bases and 3 bases, in that order; junction bases with no gene match: 4. Germline lookup yields CDR1 SGHDT and CDR2 YYEEEE. The DNA for the CDR3 is TGTGCCAGCAGCTTCGGGCGGGGGGTCTACGAGCAGTACTTC. Protein product: CASSFGRGVYEQYF.

The chain is built from TRBV6-1 and TRBJ2-3; D is possibly TRBD2 (7 bases). Germline assignment: CDR1 MNHNS and CDR2 SASEGT. V shed 3 bases and J shed 3 bases, with 16 bases lying between them. The CDR3 is 16 residues long. This CDR3 reads CASSERLEGGTDTQYF. CDR3 in DNA: TGTGCCAGCAGTGAGCGTTTGGAGGGGGGGACAGATACGCAGTATTTT.

This chain joins TRBV4-1 and TRBJ2-1, with TRBD1 matching 7 bases. J gave up 8 bases and V 0 bases, and 7 bases lay outside the gene matches. This CDR3 spans 15 amino acids. Germline V gene sequence: CDR1 MGHRA, CDR2 YSYEKL. CDR3 sequence: CASSQEDRATYEQFF. CDR3 in DNA: TGCGCCAGCAGCCAAGAAGACAGGGCCACCTATGAGCAGTTCTTC.

The rearrangement uses TRBV10-1 and TRBJ2-3; 7 bases match TRBD2. Per the germline V gene, CDR1 is WNHNN and CDR2 is SYGVQD (reference sequence). CDR3 length: 16 residues. Losses at the gene ends were 0 bases for V and 5 bases for J; bases not matched to a gene: 8. CDR3 DNA sequence: TGCGCCAGCAGTGAGTCGGAGGGAGGGGACGGAGATACGCAGTATTTT. Translation gives CASSESEGGDGDTQYF.

J is TRBJ2-1 and V is TRBV11-3; D is possibly TRBD2 (7 bases). Germline lookup yields CDR1 SGHNT and CDR2 YENEEA. This CDR3 region has 16 residues. V lost 5 bases, J lost 5 bases, and 19 bases lay in between. DNA of the CDR3: TGTGCCAGCAGCAACCTCGGGGAGGGGGTCAACAATGAGCAGTTCTTC. It translates to CASSNLGEGVNNEQFF.

The chain employs TRBV7-7 and TRBJ1-1; D is ambiguous. CDR1 is SSHAT, CDR2 FNYEAQ, per germline (reference sequence). The CDR3 runs 14 residues. The CDR3 spells CASRLREGDTEAFF. The CDR3 DNA sequence: TGTGCTAGCCGGCTACGGGAGGGCGACACTGAAGCTTTCTTT. The variable domain in full, completed from reference TRBV7-7 and TRBJ1-1, reads GAGVSQSPRYKVTKRGQDVTLRCDPISSHATLYWYQQALGQGPEFLTYFNYEAQPDKSGLPSDRFSAERPEGSISTLTIQRTEQRDSAMYRCASRLREGDTEAFFGQGTRLTVV.

The gene calls are TRBV15 and TRBJ2-5; 10 nucleotides align to TRBD1. Germline CDR1 reads LNHNV; CDR2 reads YYDKDF (reference sequence). Trimming removed 5 bases from V and 0 bases from J; junction bases left unmatched: 6. The CDR3 is made up of 16 amino acids. For the CDR3, the DNA is TGTGCCACCAGCGACCCCGGGACAGGGGACCAAGAGACCCAGTACTTC. This encodes CATSDPGTGDQETQYF.

This chain links TRBV10-3 with TRBJ2-3; weak D call: TRBD2 (6 bases). This CDR3 comprises 15 residues. CDR1 and CDR2 from the germline V gene are ENHRY and SYGVKD. Trimming removed 4 bases from V and 0 bases from J, with 11 bases in between. The CDR3 DNA reads TGTGCCATCAGTGTACCCGGGACTAGCACAGATACGCAGTATTTT. Translated: CAISVPGTSTDTQYF.

This clone was seen a handful of times. V usage is TRBV28 and J usage is TRBJ2-5; maybe TRBD1 (6 bases). The CDR3 is 13 amino acids. With 2 bases removed from V and 6 bases from J, the gap between germline ends came to 10 bases. CDR1 is MDHEN, CDR2 SYDVKM, per germline. The CDR3 reads CASSLTGSKTQYF. CDR3 DNA: TGTGCCAGCAGTTTAACAGGGAGTAAGACCCAGTACTTC.

The chain is built from TRBV11-2 and TRBJ1-2; 8 bases are shared with TRBD1. Germline trimming cut 7 bases from V and 7 bases from J; bases unmatched to any gene: 5. Germline CDR1 and CDR2: SGHAT and FQNNGV. CDR3 length: 12 amino acids. In DNA form, the CDR3 reads TGTGCCAGCACCCAGGGGGCTCGTGGCTACACCTTC. Its translation is CASTQGARGYTF.

This clone was seen a few times. This chain uses TRBV7-2 with TRBJ1-5; 8 nucleotides align to TRBD1. Germline values: CDR1 SGHTA, CDR2 FQGNSA. CDR3 size: 15 residues. V lost 5 bases and J lost 5; bases outside the gene matches: 8. The CDR3 coding sequence is TGTGCCAGCAGCCCTCAGGGGGCAACCCATCAGCCCCAGCATTTT. Its protein is CASSPQGATHQPQHF.

The chain combines TRBV3-1 (or the pseudogene TRBV3-2) with TRBJ2-7, with D unclear. CDR3 size: 15 residues. The V end lost 4 bases, the J end lost 0 bases, and 13 bases lay between the germline ends. Germline CDR1 is LGHDT and CDR2 is YNNKEL (reference sequence). As DNA, the CDR3 is TGTGCCAGCAGCCCAGACGGAAGGAGCTCCTACGAGCAGTACTTC. Translated: CASSPDGRSSYEQYF.

The chain recombines TRBV6-2 or TRBV6-3 with TRBJ1-2; a possible D gene is TRBD1 (5 bases). In germline, CDR1 is MNHEY, CDR2 SVGEGT. Trimming removed 5 bases at V and 4 bases at J, with 11 bases between. This CDR3 is 13 amino acids long. The CDR3 loop reads CASSGQGIYGYTF. Here the CDR3 DNA reads TGTGCCAGCAGTGGCCAGGGAATCTATGGCTACACCTTC.